The 26 T cell receptor beta chains below come from one sample, sequenced in a study of PD-1 blockade in classical Hodgkin lymphoma. Method: immunoSEQ multiplex PCR; TCRdb's copy keeps in-frame clones and lacks some. The sample includes roughly 92,000 clones, roughly 92% of them seen just once. There was relapse after autologous stem cell transplantation in every patient, and there was variation in brentuximab vedotin exposure. The sequences come from peripheral blood mononuclear cells (PBMCs), collected at baseline. These receptors were collected from a human donor with classical Hodgkin lymphoma.

The rearrangement uses TRBV6-5 and TRBJ2-5; no clear D. Trimming took off 6 bases at V and 1 base at J, with 12 bases between the two ends. Germline-derived CDR1 and CDR2 are MNHEY and SVGAGI. CDR3 length: 14 amino acids. Here the CDR3 DNA reads TGTGCCAGCAGCCGGAGATGGGCCCAAGAGACCCAGTACTTC. This encodes CASSRRWAQETQYF.

The V and J genes are TRBV11-3 and TRBJ2-2, with D tentatively TRBD1 (6 bases). This CDR3 is built from 16 residues. Trimming shortened V by 1 base and J by 6 bases, and 15 bases separated the two germline ends. Germline V lookup: CDR1 SGHNT, CDR2 YENEEA. The chain's CDR3 is CASSLGTGWLAGELFF. CDR3 DNA: TGTGCCAGCAGCTTAGGAACAGGGTGGCTGGCCGGGGAGCTGTTTTTT.

V is TRBV5-4 and J is TRBJ2-7; 8 bases line up with TRBD1. The CDR3 contains 18 residues. The V and J ends lost 0 bases and 6 bases, in that order; junction bases with no gene match: 17. From germline, CDR1 is SGHNT and CDR2 YYREEE (reference sequence). DNA of the CDR3: TGTGCCAGCAGCTTGGCCGGGCGGTTTGGACAGGGAGTGGGCGAGCAGTACTTC. Translation: CASSLAGRFGQGVGEQYF.

The chain combines TRBV4-1 with TRBJ2-1, with 11 bases identical to TRBD2. There are 17 residues in the CDR3. V was pared by 1 base and J by 4 bases, with 6 bases of the junction left unmatched. Looked up from germline, CDR1 is MGHRA and CDR2 is YSYEKL. The CDR3 sequence is CASSQVGSGRGYNEQFF. The CDR3 region has the DNA TGCGCCAGCAGCCAAGTGGGTAGCGGGAGGGGGTACAATGAGCAGTTCTTC.

CDR3 protein: CAISEHEREGIYEQYF. CDR3 sequence (DNA): TGTGCCATCAGTGAACACGAACGGGAGGGGATATACGAGCAGTACTTC. This chain connects TRBV10-3 to TRBJ2-7; 8 positions agree with TRBD2. This CDR3 comprises 16 residues. Trimming at V came to 3 bases and at J to 4 bases, leaving 11 bases not matched to a gene. Germline V gene sequence: CDR1 ENHRY, CDR2 SYGVKD.

The CDR3 DNA follows: TGTGCCAGCATACGGGGCGTTACTAATTCACCCCTCCACTTT. Protein: CASIRGVTNSPLHF. The rearrangement joins TRBV6-1 to TRBJ1-6; D is perhaps TRBD1 (5 bases). Per germline, CDR1 MNHNS and CDR2 SASEGT. The CDR3 length is 14 residues. The V and J ends lost 7 bases and 6 bases respectively, with 13 bases between them.

J is TRBJ2-3 and V is TRBV13; 9 positions agree with TRBD2. CDR1 is PRHDT and CDR2 is FYEKMQ in the germline V gene (reference sequence). V shed 1 base, J shed 0 bases, and the junction held 8 bases outside the gene matches. This CDR3 region has 18 residues. The CDR3 sequence is CASSLVLAGAPSTDTQYF. DNA of the CDR3: TGTGCCAGCAGCTTAGTACTAGCGGGTGCCCCTAGCACAGATACGCAGTATTTT. Full variable domain (rest looked up from reference TRBV13 and TRBJ2-3): AAGVIQSPRHLIKEKRETATLKCYPIPRHDTVYWYQQGPGQDPQFLISFYEKMQSDKGSIPDRFSAQQFSDYHSELNMSSLELGDSALYFCASSLVLAGAPSTDTQYFGPGTRLTVL.

The rearrangement uses TRBV25-1 and TRBJ2-7; TRBD2 agrees at 14 bases. Losses at the gene ends were 4 bases for V and 2 bases for J; bases not matched to a gene: 1. The germline gives CDR1 MGHDK, CDR2 SYGVNS. This CDR3 is built from 15 residues. The CDR3 loop reads CASSGGLAGAYEQYF. In DNA, the CDR3 is TGTGCCAGCAGTGGGGGACTAGCGGGGGCCTACGAGCAGTACTTC.

V usage is TRBV14 and J usage is TRBJ2-7; possible D gene TRBD2, 7 bases. Per the germline V gene, CDR1 is SGHDN and CDR2 is FVKESK. V was pared by 0 bases and J by 6 bases, with 9 bases between. The CDR3 covers 13 residues. CDR3 nucleotide sequence: TGTGCCAGCAGCCAAGATCGGGGGGCCGAGCAGTACTTC. This gives the protein CASSQDRGAEQYF.

The chain is built from TRBV28 and TRBJ2-3; D possibly matches TRBD1 or TRBD2 (5 bases each). The CDR3 is made up of 15 amino acids. CDR1 is MDHEN, CDR2 SYDVKM, per germline. V lost 6 bases, J lost 8 bases, and 21 bases lay in between. The CDR3 here is CASRLGEQGVSTQYF. Written as DNA, the CDR3 is TGTGCCAGCAGGCTGGGGGAACAAGGGGTGAGTACGCAGTATTTT. The entire variable domain, with the rest obtained from reference TRBV28 and TRBJ2-3, is as follows: DVKVTQSSRYLVKRTGEKVFLECVQDMDHENMFWYRQDPGLGLRLIYFSYDVKMKEKGDIPEGYSVSREKKERFSLILESASTNQTSMYLCASRLGEQGVSTQYFGPGTRLTVL.

The chain has TRBV9 and TRBJ1-2; D is possibly TRBD1 (6 bases). Trimming shortened V by 5 bases and J by 7 bases, and 9 bases separated the two germline ends. Germline CDR1 SGDLS, CDR2 YYNGEE. The CDR3 covers 11 residues. CDR3 sequence (DNA): TGTGCCAGCAGGAGGGGGTTTGGCTACACCTTC. It specifies CASRRGFGYTF.

The chain recombines TRBV28 with TRBJ2-1, with a possible D match to TRBD2 (5 bases). Trimming removed 4 bases at V and 7 bases at J, with 11 bases between. Germline CDR1 and CDR2: MDHEN and SYDVKM. This CDR3 spans 13 amino acids. CDR3 in DNA: TGTGCCAGCAGTTACCGGGATAATAATGAGCAGTTCTTC. Amino acid sequence: CASSYRDNNEQFF.

The V gene is TRBV21-1, the J gene TRBJ2-2. TRBV21-1 is flagged as a pseudogene. The CDR3 sequence is 14 residues long. CDR3 in amino acids: CASNLPQDTGELFF. The CDR3 DNA is TGTGCCAGCAATTTGCCCCAAGACACCGGGGAGCTGTTTTTT.

Comments on this clone: The junction and the germline gene differ at one end; a read error may be behind it. V is TRBV27 and J is TRBJ2-5; 9 nucleotides match TRBD2. The germline V gene has CDR1 MNHEY and CDR2 SMNVEV (reference sequence). The CDR3 consists of 16 residues. The CDR3 is CASSLRGRAHQQTQYF. CDR3 nucleotides: TGTGCCAGCAGTTTACGCGGGAGGGCCCACCAACAGACCCAGTACTTC.

V and J are TRBV4-1 and TRBJ1-2, with 10 bases matching TRBD1. The CDR3 loop spans 14 amino acids. CDR1 MGHRA and CDR2 YSYEKL come from the germline V gene. Trimming removed 4 bases from V and 8 bases from J; junction bases left unmatched: 7. The chain's CDR3 is CASSPDRGRGGYTF. CDR3 nucleotides: TGCGCCAGCAGCCCAGACAGGGGGCGCGGGGGCTACACCTTC.

The rearrangement uses TRBV28 and TRBJ2-3, with unresolved D. With 1 base removed from V and 4 bases from J, the gap between germline ends came to 15 bases. The length of the CDR3 is 16 residues. Germline assignment: CDR1 MDHEN and CDR2 SYDVKM. As DNA, the CDR3 is TGTGCCAGCAGTTTATTGACCGCAGGCGCCTCAGATACGCAGTATTTT. The encoded protein is CASSLLTAGASDTQYF.

The chain uses TRBV11-3 and TRBJ2-7; 11 bases map to TRBD2. The trim removed 1 base at V and 2 bases at J, leaving 7 bases unmatched. CDR1 and CDR2 (germline): SGHNT, YENEEA. This CDR3 contains 17 residues. The CDR3 DNA reads as TGTGCCAGCAGCTTAGGTTCGACTAGCGGGACGGCCTACGAGCAGTACTTC. It encodes CASSLGSTSGTAYEQYF.

The V and J genes are TRBV18 and TRBJ2-7; 7 bases fit TRBD1. The V gene's germline CDR1 is KGHSH and CDR2 LQKENI. The trim removed 6 bases at V and 2 bases at J, leaving 10 bases unmatched. The CDR3 spans 15 residues. The CDR3: CASSFGQVLTYEQYF. The CDR3, as DNA: TGTGCCAGCTCCTTCGGACAGGTATTAACCTACGAGCAGTACTTC.

This chain links TRBV14 with TRBJ2-5; 8 nucleotides line up with TRBD1. CDR1 is SGHDN, CDR2 FVKESK, per germline. V dropped 1 base and J dropped 2; count of bases not matched to a gene: 3. The CDR3 covers 15 residues. CDR3 sequence: CASSQVGQAQETQYF. The CDR3 bases are TGTGCCAGCAGCCAAGTGGGACAGGCTCAAGAGACCCAGTACTTC.

In regard to this clone: In the same sample, other DNA sequences code for this CDR3. The CDR3 spells CASSLALGDYGYTF. CDR3 coding DNA: TGCGCCAGCAGCTTGGCCTTGGGAGACTATGGCTACACCTTC. The J gene is TRBJ1-2, the V gene TRBV5-1; D uncertain. Germline loops: CDR1 SGHRS, CDR2 YFSETQ. The CDR3 runs 14 residues. Trimming removed 0 bases at V and 3 bases at J, with 9 bases between.

This clone was observed once. The J gene is TRBJ1-5, the V gene TRBV6-5; 7 bases map to TRBD1. The V gene's germline CDR1 is MNHEY and CDR2 SVGAGI. The CDR3 spans 14 residues. Trimming at V came to 5 bases and at J to 3 bases, leaving 4 bases not matched to a gene. The CDR3 is CASSKGTVNQPQHF. In DNA form, the CDR3 reads TGTGCCAGCAGTAAAGGGACAGTCAATCAGCCCCAGCATTTT.

The chain recombines TRBV6-1 with TRBJ2-7; no definite D call. This CDR3 contains 13 residues. Looked up from germline, CDR1 is MNHNS and CDR2 is SASEGT. V dropped 10 bases and J dropped 4 bases, with 17 bases sitting between them. CDR3 DNA sequence: TGTGCCACCCTAAACTCCTTCAGGTACGAGCAGTACTTC. The encoded protein is CATLNSFRYEQYF.

The chain uses TRBV2 and TRBJ2-5; D is uncertain. V was cut by 7 bases and J by 1 base, with 16 bases left in between. The CDR3 has 15 residues. Germline values: CDR1 SNHLY, CDR2 FYNNEI. The CDR3, as DNA: TGTGCCAGCAAGCCCTCTATACCCGGCCAAGAGACCCAGTACTTC. Its protein is CASKPSIPGQETQYF.

This chain connects TRBV28 to TRBJ2-1; 8 bases agree with TRBD1. This CDR3 comprises 16 residues. Germline V lookup: CDR1 MDHEN, CDR2 SYDVKM. Trimming at V came to 1 base and at J to 9 bases, leaving 11 bases not matched to a gene. CDR3 bases: TGTGCCAGCAGTTTATTTGAGGGGCAGGGGGCTCGTGAGCAGTTCTTC. Its translation: CASSLFEGQGAREQFF.

This sequence joins TRBV29-1 and TRBJ2-4; tentatively, D is TRBD2 (5 bases). Per the germline V gene, CDR1 is SQVTM and CDR2 is ANQGSEA. The CDR3 covers 21 residues. Between the trimmed V and J ends, which lost 3 bases and 1 base, there was a span of 31 bases. The CDR3 loop is CSVDAPSHGGVLELAKNIQYF. The CDR3 bases are TGCAGCGTTGATGCGCCTAGCCATGGAGGCGTGTTGGAGTTGGCCAAAAACATTCAGTACTTC. Complete variable domain (other parts from reference TRBV29-1 and TRBJ2-4): SAVISQKPSRDICQRGTSLTIQCQVDSQVTMMFWYRQQPGQSLTLIATANQGSEATYESGFVIDKFPISRPNLTFSTLTVSNMSPEDSSIYLCSVDAPSHGGVLELAKNIQYFGAGTRLSVL.

The chain links TRBV30 to TRBJ2-2; 8 bases are shared with TRBD1. J was trimmed by 5 bases and V by 1 base; bases with no gene match: 0. The CDR3 is made up of 13 amino acids. Germline V gives CDR1 GTSNPN, CDR2 SVGIG (reference sequence). CDR3 DNA: TGTGCCTGGAGTGGACAGGGGACCGGGGAGCTGTTTTTT. Translated: CAWSGQGTGELFF.